This T cell receptor beta chain was profiled in a study of regulatory T cells in long-lasting Graves disease. Study overall: For under 3 months, newly diagnosed Graves' patients had been taking antithyroid drugs.

Germline V gene data show CDR1 as MDHEN and CDR2 as SYDVKM. There are 14 residues in the CDR3. J lost 4 bases, V lost 4 bases, and 6 bases had no gene match. As to time point: newly diagnosed GD, antithyroid drugs for less than 3 months. PBMCs provided the RNA from which the TCR library was made. The table lists this clonotype with a few counts. According to the study, TCR beta libraries were built with iRepertoire HTBI primers and CDR3-region Arm-PCR. TCRdb used MiXCR to reprocess the multiplex PCR reads, holding one entry per CDR3 protein. The sample has a few hundred thousand distinct CDR3 sequences; around 11% are singletons. These same data were also listed under a study on T cells in Graves' hyperthyroidism and ophthalmopathy. According to that study: HTBI primers were used for first-round RT-PCR of the TCR CDR3. The model predicted ophthalmopathy a median around seven months before onset.

V usage is TRBV28 and J usage is TRBJ2-5; 7 bases are a match to TRBD2. The sequenced sample was peripheral blood mononuclear cells (PBMCs), obtained at new diagnosis, from a patient treated with antithyroid drugs. The sequence was collected from a woman under 30 with Graves disease. The CDR3 DNA follows: TGTGCCAGCAGTTGGGGGAGGGCAGCAGAGACCCAGTACTTC. It translates to CASSWGRAAETQYF.